These 2 T cell receptor beta chains were all obtained from the same sample, sequenced in a study of blood T cell repertoires in COVID-19. Clones were sequenced by immunoSEQ multiplex PCR, and TCRdb holds only the in-frame ones, with some missing. Of more than 75,000 clones detected, around 83% appear once; the ten largest clones hold 20% to 30%. The sample taken for sequencing was peripheral blood. Receptors were obtained from a man aged 55 to 70 with acute or convalescent COVID-19.

The rearrangement joins TRBV7-3 to TRBJ1-3; D is unclear. Germline values: CDR1 SGHTA, CDR2 FQGTGA. V dropped 5 bases and J dropped 0 bases, with 14 bases sitting between them. CDR3 length: 16 residues. The CDR3 DNA reads TGTGCCAGCAGCCACGGAGGAACGAGCTCTGGAAACACCATATATTTT. It is translated as CASSHGGTSSGNTIYF.

V usage is TRBV5-1 and J usage is TRBJ1-4; D may be TRBD1 (5 bases). V was shortened by 4 bases and J by 4 bases, with 17 bases between the two germline ends. CDR1 SGHRS and CDR2 YFSETQ come from the germline V gene. The CDR3 length is 16 residues. The CDR3 loop reads CASSPLGGNHNEKLFF. CDR3 nucleotides: TGCGCCAGCAGCCCGTTGGGGGGGAACCATAATGAAAAACTGTTTTTT.